This TCR beta chain is drawn from a study of T-cell reconstitution after alpha-beta-depleted transplantation in children. Molecular barcoding with unique molecular identifiers was used for the TCRbeta library. TCRdb redid the calling of the PCR reads with MiXCR, one entry per CDR3 protein. The sample shows about 90,000 distinct CDR3 sequences, roughly 16% of them seen only once. Findings and limits, study-wide: At around two months after transplant, the alpha-beta T cells were reportedly derived from several hundred expanded clones that came from non-depleted graft cells. T cells produced anew were the main source of T-cell counts and diversity one year after transplant.

This clonotype was picked up many times. Its antigen is as yet unknown. J gave up 4 bases and V 3 bases, and 1 base lay outside the gene matches. CDR3 length: 15 residues. CDR1 KGHDR and CDR2 SFDVKD come from the germline V gene. Sequenced here: PBMCs, mostly from graft donor cells, sampled 180 days after TCRalphabeta/CD19-depleted stem cell transplant. The V call is TRBV24-1, the J call TRBJ2-1; TRBD1 matches at 11 bases. This TCR derives from a male patient between 2 and 10 years old who had a stem cell transplant for acute lymphoblastic leukemia, so the T cells may come from the graft donor. Written as DNA, the CDR3 is TGTGCCACCAGTGATGGGACAGGGGGTTACAATGAGCAGTTCTTC. The encoded protein is CATSDGTGGYNEQFF.